Listed below are T cell receptor beta chains from one sample, sequenced in a study of shared clonotypes between healthy human individuals. Here immunoSEQ multiplex PCR was the method, and the copy in TCRdb shows in-frame clones only, minus some. The sample consists of about 680,000 clones, 55% to 85% of them appearing once. Sequencing was performed on memory CD4+ T cells sorted from blood. These receptors all stem from a woman under 40 in good health. Both conserved end residues are part of each CDR3. D genes are given only for firm matches. A clone size is listed for some rows: how often the clone was seen (once, few, many), or a class if it is expanded.

clone_size,j_call,v_call,d_call,cdr3_aa,cdr3_nt
.,TRBJ2-3,TRBV2,TRBD2,CASSRLAVADTQYF,TGTGCCAGCAGCAGACTAGCGGTAGCAGATACGCAGTATTTT
.,TRBJ2-7,TRBV28,.,CASSLLGSVGSYEQYF,TGTGCCAGCAGTTTACTAGGGAGCGTGGGCTCCTACGAGCAGTACTTC
many,TRBJ2-5,TRBV11-3,TRBD2,CASSLGLAGTQETQYF,TGTGCCAGCAGCTTGGGGCTAGCGGGAACCCAAGAGACCCAGTACTTC
.,TRBJ2-7,TRBV4-2,.,CASSQVSSSESYEQYF,TGTGCCAGCAGCCAAGTGTCTTCTAGCGAATCCTACGAGCAGTACTTC
.,TRBJ2-5,TRBV11-2,TRBD2,CASSRGEGGRYRVQETQYF,TGTGCCAGCAGCCGGGGTGAGGGCGGGAGATATAGGGTACAAGAGACCCAGTACTTC
once,TRBJ1-1,TRBV25-1,TRBD1,CASSGGQGTYIEAFF,TGTGCCAGCAGTGGAGGACAGGGGACCTATATTGAAGCTTTCTTT
.,TRBJ2-1,TRBV5-1,.,CASSVGGGILRNEQFF,TGCGCCAGCAGTGTGGGAGGCGGGATTCTTCGAAATGAGCAGTTCTTC
.,TRBJ2-7,TRBV18,.,CASSPDSSRGSYEQYF,TGTGCCAGCTCACCAGATTCTAGCAGAGGCTCCTACGAGCAGTACTTC
.,TRBJ2-3,TRBV28,TRBD2,CATNPSGLAEYNTDTQYF,TGTGCCACCAATCCCTCGGGACTAGCGGAATATAACACAGATACGCAGTATTTT
.,TRBJ2-4,TRBV29-1,.,CSVFAKNIQYF,TGCAGCGTATTTGCCAAAAACATTCAGTACTTC
.,TRBJ1-1,TRBV30,.,CAWSERTEAFF,TGTGCCTGGAGTGAGAGGACTGAAGCTTTCTTT
.,TRBJ1-2,TRBV7-9,TRBD1,CASSDQDRRYGYTF,TGTGCCAGCAGCGATCAGGACAGGCGCTATGGCTACACCTTC
.,TRBJ2-3,TRBV28,.,CASSSRPAATDTQYF,TGTGCCAGCAGTTCCCGGCCAGCGGCCACAGATACGCAGTATTTT
.,TRBJ2-5,TRBV7-9,TRBD1,CASSSILGQGGQETQYF,TGTGCCAGCAGCTCCATCCTCGGACAGGGAGGACAAGAGACCCAGTACTTC
.,TRBJ1-3,TRBV7-2,TRBD1,CASSMGQPGNTIYF,TGTGCCAGCAGCATGGGACAGCCAGGAAACACCATATATTTT
.,TRBJ1-1,TRBV28,TRBD1,CASSLAGGAGSEAFF,TGTGCCAGCAGTTTAGCAGGGGGCGCGGGTTCTGAAGCTTTCTTT
.,TRBJ1-2,TRBV28,.,CASLGRHGYTF,TGTGCCAGCCTCGGACGCCATGGCTACACCTTC
few,TRBJ1-5,TRBV27,TRBD1,CASRTDRATNQPQHF,TGTGCCAGCAGAACCGACAGGGCAACCAATCAGCCCCAGCATTTT
.,TRBJ2-7,TRBV6-1,.,CASSVIGPRRDEQYF,TGTGCCAGCAGTGTGATTGGACCACGGAGGGACGAGCAGTACTTC
.,TRBJ1-5,TRBV5-4,.,CASSLTGSNQPQHF,TGTGCCAGCAGCTTGACGGGAAGCAATCAGCCCCAGCATTTT
few,TRBJ1-1,TRBV28,.,CASSRGLGAFF,TGTGCCAGCAGTCGGGGGCTAGGGGCTTTCTTT
.,TRBJ1-1,TRBV12-5,.,CASGLVIGDILNTEAFF,TGTGCTAGTGGTTTGGTGATAGGGGACATCCTGAACACTGAAGCTTTCTTT
.,TRBJ2-7,TRBV18,TRBD2,CASSPTSVEQYF,TGTGCCAGCTCCCCAACTAGCGTCGAGCAGTACTTC
.,TRBJ1-5,TRBV6-1,.,CASSAPQAGQITLPQPQHF,TGTGCCAGCAGTGCACCTCAGGCGGGGCAGATCACGCTACCTCAGCCCCAGCATTTT
.,TRBJ2-2,TRBV9,TRBD2,CASSVGLDNTGELFF,TGTGCCAGCAGCGTGGGACTAGACAACACCGGGGAGCTGTTTTTT
.,TRBJ1-1,TRBV19,.,CASSIRRETEAFF,TGTGCCAGTAGTATTAGGCGGGAGACTGAAGCTTTCTTT
.,TRBJ2-7,TRBV6-5,TRBD2,CASSYAGGSYEQYF,TGTGCCAGCAGTTACGCGGGAGGGTCCTACGAGCAGTACTTC
many,TRBJ1-1,TRBV5-1,TRBD1,CASSFQGAEAFF,TGCGCCAGCAGCTTTCAGGGGGCTGAAGCTTTCTTT
.,TRBJ2-2,TRBV5-1,.,CASSPLGRTGGELFF,TGCGCCAGCAGCCCCCTAGGGCGGACTGGCGGGGAGCTGTTTTTT
.,TRBJ2-3,TRBV19,TRBD2,CASSMTSVTHGTQYF,TGTGCCAGTAGTATGACTAGCGTGACCCACGGTACGCAGTATTTT
once,TRBJ1-1,TRBV29-1,TRBD1,CSVIGRDRRQNTEAFF,TGCAGCGTGATAGGGCGGGACAGGCGACAAAACACTGAAGCTTTCTTT
once,TRBJ1-1,TRBV14,.,CASSQEEAHKWIQILEAFF,TGTGCCAGCAGCCAAGAGGAAGCTCACAAATGGATACAAATCCTTGAAGCTTTCTTT
.,TRBJ2-1,TRBV7-9,.,CASSPSHEEQFF,TGTGCCAGCAGCCCCAGTCATGAAGAGCAGTTCTTC
.,TRBJ2-7,TRBV4-2,.,CASSQEPYSYEQYF,TGTGCCAGCAGCCAAGAGCCATATTCCTACGAGCAGTACTTC
few,TRBJ1-1,TRBV5-4,TRBD1,CASSTPSRGLGNTEAFF,TGTGCCAGCAGCACACCATCCAGGGGGCTGGGGAACACTGAAGCTTTCTTT
.,TRBJ1-2,TRBV25-1,.,CASSAPQGLLYGYTF,TGTGCCAGCAGTGCCCCGCAGGGCCTCCTCTATGGCTACACCTTC
.,TRBJ1-1,TRBV11-3,.,CASSIQGDTEAFF,TGTGCCAGCAGCATCCAGGGAGACACTGAAGCTTTCTTT
.,TRBJ2-2,TRBV10-2,TRBD2,CASSGLAGGPGELFF,TGCGCCAGCAGTGGGCTAGCGGGAGGTCCCGGGGAGCTGTTTTTT
.,TRBJ1-1,TRBV2,.,CASSLDGYTEAFF,TGTGCCAGCAGTCTGGACGGTTACACTGAAGCTTTCTTT
few,TRBJ2-2,TRBV19,.,CASSIQGTNTGELFF,TGTGCCAGTAGTATACAGGGGACGAACACCGGGGAGCTGTTTTTT
.,TRBJ2-5,TRBV30,TRBD2,CAWRSTGTSGRETQYF,TGTGCCTGGAGATCTACCGGGACTAGCGGGAGAGAGACCCAGTACTTC
.,TRBJ2-7,TRBV2,TRBD2,CASTATSGRADEQYF,TGTGCCAGCACTGCTACTAGCGGGAGGGCCGACGAGCAGTACTTC
once,TRBJ2-2,TRBV7-2,.,CASSLAILGTGELFF,TGTGCCAGCAGCTTAGCGATCTTAGGCACCGGGGAGCTGTTTTTT
.,TRBJ2-7,TRBV27,TRBD2,CASSLRLAGGGEQYF,TGTGCCAGCAGTTTAAGGCTAGCGGGAGGAGGCGAGCAGTACTTC
.,TRBJ1-5,TRBV19,TRBD1,CASTPTGGGNQPQHF,TGTGCCAGTACCCCGACAGGGGGAGGCAATCAGCCCCAGCATTTT
once,TRBJ1-2,TRBV5-6,.,CASSQTVFALGERTYGYTF,TGTGCCAGCAGCCAAACGGTGTTCGCCTTAGGGGAGAGGACCTATGGCTACACCTTC
.,TRBJ1-2,TRBV6-1,TRBD1,CASSEAGGSGYTF,TGTGCCAGCAGTGAAGCAGGGGGCAGTGGCTACACCTTC
.,TRBJ1-5,TRBV10-2,.,CASKGNNQPQHF,TGCGCCAGCAAAGGGAACAATCAGCCCCAGCATTTT